Presented here are 27 T cell receptor beta chains from one specimen sequenced in a study of blood T cells in healthy people across ages (dated by TCRdb to between 2015 and 2017). The library was obtained by 5' RACE. The sequencer listed for this sample is Illumina HiSeq 2500. The second PCR ran for roughly 7 to 12 cycles and used a J-beta primer mix along with a sample-barcoded 5' primer. In-frame beta chains were kept once TCRdb had trimmed the public reads at Q25 with fastp and called clones with MiXCR. CDR3 protein duplicates are merged, each entry listing the most common genes and DNA. For this sample the table gives some 900,000 distinct CDR3 sequences, of which 29% were detected only once. In total, the top ten clones hold 15% to 20% of the sample. Material: blood. The source is a woman aged 80 or older in good health.

This sequence joins TRBV4-1 and TRBJ1-1; D is uncertain. The germline V and J ends were trimmed by 4 bases and 6 bases, with 12 bases remaining between them. This CDR3 is built from 13 residues. Per the germline V gene, CDR1 is MGHRA and CDR2 is YSYEKL. CDR3 DNA: TGCGCCAGCAGCCGACCTGACCTCCCTGAAGCTTTCTTT. Its protein product is CASSRPDLPEAFF.

Many counts were recorded for this clonotype. V gene TRBV12-3 or TRBV12-4 combines with J gene TRBJ1-1; a weak D match, TRBD1 (6 bases). V lost 3 bases, J lost 0 bases, and 8 bases lay in between. This CDR3 comprises 14 residues. The CDR3 region has the DNA TGTGCCAGCAGTTTTACAGGGCTGAACACTGAAGCTTTCTTT. Translation: CASSFTGLNTEAFF.

CDR3 loop: CASSLVEGETEAFF. As DNA, the CDR3 is TGTGCCAGCAGCTTAGTTGAAGGGGAAACTGAAGCTTTCTTT. The chain couples TRBV11-2 to TRBJ1-1; D is possibly TRBD1 (5 bases). CDR3 length equals 14 residues. The V end lost 1 base, the J end lost 5 bases, and 11 bases lay between the germline ends. Germline loops: CDR1 SGHAT, CDR2 FQNNGV.

The chain has TRBV7-3 and TRBJ2-1; D gene ambiguous. Trimming took off 4 bases at V and 9 bases at J, with 13 bases between the two ends. The CDR3 has 13 residues. CDR1 and CDR2 (germline): SGHTA, FQGTGA. This chain's CDR3 is CASSSSHEGEQFF. The DNA for the CDR3 is TGTGCCAGCAGCTCCTCACATGAAGGTGAGCAGTTCTTC. The full variable domain, in which reference TRBV7-3 and TRBJ2-1 provide the parts outside the CDR3, is GAGVSQTPSNKVTEKGKYVELRCDPISGHTALYWYRQSLGQGPEFLIYFQGTGAADDSGLPNDRFFAVRPEGSVSTLKIQRTERGDSAVYLCASSSSHEGEQFFGPGTRLTVL.

This clonotype was seen ten or more times. J is TRBJ2-1 and V is TRBV20-1; tentative D call: TRBD1 (6 bases). The CDR3 sequence is 13 residues long. CDR1 is DFQATT, CDR2 SNEGSKA, per germline (reference sequence). Trimming shortened V by 3 bases and J by 7 bases, and 13 bases separated the two germline ends. CDR3 coding DNA: TGCAGTGCTAGTCCTACAGGGATAAATGAGCAGTTCTTC. Translated: CSASPTGINEQFF.

The chain is built from TRBV4-1 and TRBJ2-3; the match to TRBD1 covers 7 bases. The CDR3 loop spans 15 amino acids. Per the germline V gene, CDR1 is MGHRA and CDR2 is YSYEKL. Trimming removed 4 bases from V and 2 bases from J; junction bases left unmatched: 6. In nucleotides, the CDR3 is TGCGCCAGCAGCCCAGGGACAGCACTCACAGATACGCAGTATTTT. It encodes CASSPGTALTDTQYF.

This clonotype was picked up many times. The CDR3 reads CASSYGLHSGANVLTF. CDR3 in DNA: TGTGCCAGCAGTTACGGGCTGCACTCTGGGGCCAACGTCCTGACTTTC. V is TRBV6-2 or TRBV6-3 and J is TRBJ2-6, with D hard to call. Trimming pared 2 bases from V and 0 bases from J, leaving 8 bases between. CDR1 and CDR2 (germline): MNHEY, SVGEGT. The CDR3 loop spans 16 amino acids.

This clonotype turned up a few times. The rearrangement joins TRBV7-9 to TRBJ1-2, with a tentative D call TRBD1 (6 bases). Looked up from germline, CDR1 is SEHNR and CDR2 is FQNEAQ (reference sequence). This CDR3 is 14 amino acids long. V lost 5 bases and J 8 bases, leaving 18 bases between the germline ends. CDR3 sequence: CASSHSTGQGGYTF. DNA for the CDR3: TGTGCCAGCAGCCACTCGACAGGCCAGGGAGGCTACACCTTC.

This clonotype was picked up a small number of times. The chain carries TRBV5-4 and TRBJ2-1; 7 bases map to TRBD2. The J call may be faulty, since TRBJ2-7 better matches the DNA end. Germline loops: CDR1 SGHNT, CDR2 YYREEE (reference sequence). The CDR3 loop spans 19 amino acids. This CDR3 reads CASSLWGGYLLRSYNEQYF. The CDR3 nucleotides are TGTGCCAGCAGCTTATGGGGGGGATACCTCCTTCGCTCCTACAATGAGCAGTACTTC.

The chain uses TRBV29-1 and TRBJ1-2; D is uncertain. CDR3 size: 8 residues. V lost 4 bases, J lost 7 bases, and 1 base lay in between. CDR1 SQVTM and CDR2 ANQGSEA come from the germline V gene. In DNA, the CDR3 is TGCAGCGTTGCTGGCTACACCTTC. Translated: CSVAGYTF.

This clonotype was seen at least ten times. This chain uses TRBV6-6 with TRBJ1-2; D possibly corresponds to TRBD1 (5 bases). CDR1 and CDR2 from the germline V gene are MNHNY and SVGAGI (reference sequence). V was clipped by 6 bases and J by 9 bases, with 17 bases between them. This CDR3 is 13 amino acids long. In DNA form, the CDR3 reads TGTGCCAGCAGGCTGAAGGGGCCGGGAAGCTACACCTTC. This codes for CASRLKGPGSYTF.

This clonotype was seen at least ten times. Relative to the germline gene, one junction end is altered; a read error may explain this. This chain joins TRBV7-8 and TRBJ2-5, with D possibly being TRBD2 (6 bases). This CDR3 has 15 residues. CDR1 is SGHVS, CDR2 FQNEAQ, per germline. The CDR3: CASSLGSGVQETQYF. For the CDR3, the DNA is TGCGCCAGCAGCTTGGGATCGGGGGTTCAAGAGACCCAGTACTTC.

This clonotype showed up just a few times. The V and J genes are TRBV7-9 and TRBJ1-2; a possible D gene is TRBD1 (6 bases). Per the germline V gene, CDR1 is SEHNR and CDR2 is FQNEAQ (reference sequence). This CDR3 has 15 residues. Trimming took off 8 bases at V and 0 bases at J, with 16 bases between the two ends. In DNA form, the CDR3 reads TGTGCCAGCTACCGAGGAGGGGGAGCTAACTATGGCTACACCTTC. It is translated as CASYRGGGANYGYTF.

A remark on this clonotype: Just one base apart from a much larger clone, this may be a read error. This chain's CDR3 is CASRTGTSETPYF. Here the CDR3 DNA reads TGTGCCAGCAGGACCGGGACATCGGAGACCCCGTACTTC. V usage is TRBV28 and J usage is TRBJ2-5, with D possibly being TRBD1 (6 bases). The CDR3 spans 13 residues. Germline V gene data show CDR1 as MDHEN and CDR2 as SYDVKM.

This clonotype was counted a few times. This chain joins TRBV20-1 and TRBJ1-1, with 7 bases identical to TRBD1. Germline CDR1 reads DFQATT; CDR2 reads SNEGSKA (reference sequence). CDR3 length: 13 residues. Losses at the gene ends were 3 bases for V and 1 base for J; bases not matched to a gene: 2. This chain's CDR3 is CSASRGWNTEAFF. Here the CDR3 DNA reads TGCAGTGCTAGCAGGGGGTGGAACACTGAAGCTTTCTTT.

This clonotype was counted ten times or more. The gene calls are TRBV5-6 and TRBJ2-1, with D uncertain. V was shortened by 2 bases and J by 0 bases, with 12 bases between the two germline ends. CDR3 length equals 16 residues. Per the germline V gene, CDR1 is SGHDT and CDR2 is YYEEEE. This chain's CDR3 is CASSFPQAHSYNEQFF. The CDR3 DNA reads as TGTGCCAGCAGCTTTCCCCAGGCCCACTCCTACAATGAGCAGTTCTTC.

The gene calls are TRBV6-6 and TRBJ2-2, with D possibly matching TRBD2 (5 bases). Germline V gene lookup returns CDR1 MNHNY and CDR2 SVGAGI (reference sequence). The CDR3 is made up of 15 amino acids. The V and J ends lost 0 bases and 5 bases respectively, with 10 bases between them. The CDR3 loop is CASSYSHPGTGELFF. CDR3 DNA sequence: TGTGCCAGCAGTTACTCGCACCCGGGGACCGGGGAGCTGTTTTTT.

This clonotype was seen many times. The chain recombines TRBV10-3 with TRBJ1-5; D is uncertain. CDR3 length: 15 amino acids. V was clipped by 0 bases and J by 4 bases, with 10 bases between them. CDR1 ENHRY and CDR2 SYGVKD come from the germline V gene. CDR3 DNA: TGTGCCATCAGTGAGTCTCTTGGGAAGAATCAGCCCCAGCATTTT. This codes for CAISESLGKNQPQHF.

This clonotype was counted a few times. A much larger clone lies a single base off, so this may be a read error. This chain connects TRBV10-3 to TRBJ2-6; D perhaps matches TRBD1 (6 bases). Germline V lookup: CDR1 ENHRY, CDR2 SYGVKD. The CDR3 is 17 residues long. CDR3 coding DNA: TGTGCCATCAGTGAGGGACAGAGAAGTTTTGGGGCCAACGCCCTGACTTTC. Encoded protein: CAISEGQRSFGANALTF.

V is TRBV28 and J is TRBJ2-7, with a tentative D call TRBD2 (6 bases). The V end was cut by 6 bases, the J end by 5 bases, with 23 bases between. The CDR3 covers 16 residues. CDR1 MDHEN and CDR2 SYDVKM come from the germline V gene. The CDR3 DNA reads as TGTGCCAGCAGATCGGGAGCAGTATCGGGCTTTAACGAGCAGTACTTC. This gives the protein CASRSGAVSGFNEQYF.

This clonotype was picked up many times. The rearrangement joins TRBV7-2 to TRBJ2-3; D is undetermined. The CDR3 has 12 residues. CDR1 is SGHTA and CDR2 is FQGNSA in the germline V gene. The germline V and J ends were trimmed by 7 bases and 6 bases, with 11 bases remaining between them. CDR3 amino acids: CASTRLPDTQYF. For the CDR3, the DNA is TGTGCCAGCACGCGATTACCGGATACGCAGTATTTT.

V and J are TRBV5-1 and TRBJ2-5, with 8 positions matching TRBD1. The CDR3 is 15 residues long. The V gene's germline CDR1 is SGHRS and CDR2 YFSETQ. Trimming cost V 2 bases and J 0 bases; bases outside gene matches: 3. The CDR3, as DNA: TGCGCCAGCAGCTTTCGGACAGGGTACCAAGAGACCCAGTACTTC. Its protein is CASSFRTGYQETQYF.

At least ten counts were recorded for this clonotype. The rearrangement links TRBV7-2 to TRBJ1-2, with D perhaps matching TRBD1 (5 bases). The CDR3 runs to 13 residues. Looked up from germline, CDR1 is SGHTA and CDR2 is FQGNSA. Trimming shortened V by 0 bases and J by 5 bases, and 7 bases separated the two germline ends. In DNA, the CDR3 is TGTGCCAGCAGCTTAGCTTCAGGGTATGGCTACACCTTC. It yields the protein CASSLASGYGYTF.

This clonotype was recorded many times. For the CDR3, the DNA is TGCGCCAGCAGCCTGGGTGGACAGGAGTACAATGAGCAGTTCTTC. This encodes CASSLGGQEYNEQFF. The chain has TRBV5-1 and TRBJ2-1, with TRBD1 matching over 7 bases. Germline V gene lookup returns CDR1 SGHRS and CDR2 YFSETQ. CDR3 size: 15 residues. J lost 4 bases, V lost 4 bases, and 8 bases had no gene match.

This chain joins TRBV5-1 and TRBJ2-7; D gene unclear. The CDR3 extends over 16 amino acids. V lost 0 bases and J 7 bases, leaving 20 bases between the germline ends. Germline V gives CDR1 SGHRS, CDR2 YFSETQ. The CDR3 DNA reads TGCGCCAGCAGCTTGGAGTCAACACACTCCTACAATGAGCAGTACTTC. Translating gives CASSLESTHSYNEQYF.

This clonotype was seen ten or more times. The chain employs TRBV7-2 and TRBJ2-2, with D perhaps TRBD1 (5 bases). CDR3 length: 15 amino acids. Germline CDR1 reads SGHTA; CDR2 reads FQGNSA. Trimming pared 4 bases from V and 3 bases from J, leaving 12 bases between. The CDR3 loop reads CASSSYRPDTGELFF. The DNA for the CDR3 is TGTGCCAGCAGCTCGTACAGGCCAGACACCGGGGAGCTGTTTTTT.

Many counts were recorded for this clonotype. The gene calls are TRBV6-2 or TRBV6-3 and TRBJ2-7; a weak D match, TRBD2 (7 bases). The germline V and J ends were trimmed by 6 bases and 0 bases, with 15 bases remaining between them. Germline-derived CDR1 and CDR2 are MNHEY and SVGEGT. The CDR3 consists of 15 residues. The CDR3 region has the DNA TGTGCCAGCAGGAACGGGGGGCCACTCTCCTACGAGCAGTACTTC. Protein: CASRNGGPLSYEQYF.